The next 5 T cell receptor beta chains were all read from a single sample in a study of blood T cell repertoires in COVID-19. TCRdb's table, derived via immunoSEQ multiplex PCR, lists solely in-frame clones and lacks some. Counted here are 310,000 or so clones, about nine tenths occurring once; the ten biggest clones make up approximately 8.8%. Source material: PBMCs or T cells enriched from blood (not recorded which). Receptors were obtained from a woman aged 40 to 49 who had recovered from COVID-19.

V is TRBV7-8 and J is TRBJ1-2; 7 nucleotides agree with TRBD1. Trimming at V came to 2 bases and at J to 4 bases, leaving 4 bases not matched to a gene. The CDR3 length is 14 residues. The germline gives CDR1 SGHVS, CDR2 FQNEAQ. The DNA for the CDR3 is TGTGCCAGCAGCTTACAGGGGGGCTCCTATGGCTACACCTTC. This sequence encodes CASSLQGGSYGYTF.

The CDR3 DNA sequence: TGTGCCACCAGTGAGGGGCAGAGCTATGGCTACACCTTC. Translation: CATSEGQSYGYTF. This sequence joins TRBV24-1 and TRBJ1-2, with D tentatively TRBD1 (5 bases). This CDR3 spans 13 amino acids. V was pared by 4 bases and J by 4 bases, with 9 bases between. From germline, CDR1 is KGHDR and CDR2 SFDVKD.

The chain has TRBV5-1 and TRBJ2-6, with D uncertain. This CDR3 has 15 amino acids. The V end lost 6 bases, the J end lost 1 base, and 11 bases lay between the germline ends. Germline V gene sequence: CDR1 SGHRS, CDR2 YFSETQ. In DNA form, the CDR3 reads TGCGCCAGCACCCCGTTTTCGTCTGGGGCCAACGTCCTGACTTTC. Its translation: CASTPFSSGANVLTF.

The chain uses TRBV9 and TRBJ1-1; TRBD1 is a possible D gene (6 bases). Germline V gives CDR1 SGDLS, CDR2 YYNGEE. The CDR3 has 15 amino acids. V shed 5 bases and J shed 2 bases, with 16 bases lying between them. In DNA, the CDR3 is TGTGCCAGCAGTTACCGGGACACGGAAAACACTGAAGCTTTCTTT. Protein product: CASSYRDTENTEAFF. Supplemented by reference TRBV9 and TRBJ1-1, the full variable domain reads DSGVTQTPKHLITATGQRVTLRCSPRSGDLSVYWYQQSLDQGLQFLIQYYNGEERAKGNILERFSAQQFPDLHSELNLSSLELGDSALYFCASSYRDTENTEAFFGQGTRLTVV.

The CDR3 here is CASSYSPGGGPQHF. The DNA of the CDR3 is TGTGCCAGCAGTTACTCCCCGGGCGGGGGGCCCCAGCATTTT. This sequence joins TRBV6-5 and TRBJ1-5; D might be TRBD1 (5 bases). Trimming took off 0 bases at V and 9 bases at J, with 12 bases between the two ends. The germline V gene has CDR1 MNHEY and CDR2 SVGAGI. This CDR3 has 14 residues.